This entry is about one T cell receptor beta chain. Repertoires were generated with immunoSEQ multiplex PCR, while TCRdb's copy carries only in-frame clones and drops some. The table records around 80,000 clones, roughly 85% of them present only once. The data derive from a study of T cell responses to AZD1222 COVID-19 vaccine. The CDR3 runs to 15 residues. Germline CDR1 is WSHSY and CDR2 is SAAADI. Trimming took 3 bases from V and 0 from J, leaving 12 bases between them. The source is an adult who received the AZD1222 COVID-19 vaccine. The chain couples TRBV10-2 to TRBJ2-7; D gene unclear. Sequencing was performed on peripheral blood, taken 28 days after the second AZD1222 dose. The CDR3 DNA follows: TGCGCCAGCAGTGAAGGGTTCGGCAGCTCCTACGAGCAGTACTTC. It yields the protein CASSEGFGSSYEQYF.